These T cell receptor beta chains were read from a single sample in a study of shared clonotypes between healthy human individuals. Produced via immunoSEQ multiplex PCR; TCRdb's table is partial and in-frame only. The repertoire consists of a few million clones, with over 85% occurring once and the leading ten covering roughly 0.13%. The sequenced material came from naive CD4+ T cells sorted from blood. These receptors all stem from a young man in good health. Both conserved end residues are part of each CDR3. A D gene is named only where the DNA matches it firmly. The listing skips clone size in some rows; elsewhere it reads once, few, many or a size class.

j_gene	d_gene	v_gene	len	abundance	CDR3aa	CDR3nt
TRBJ1-5	.	TRBV29-1	15	.	CSVGYVTDPNQPQHF	TGCAGCGTTGGTTATGTGACAGACCCCAATCAGCCCCAGCATTTT
TRBJ2-7	.	TRBV25-1	17	.	CASSELGQGTGHHEQYF	TGTGCCAGCAGTGAATTAGGGCAGGGAACCGGTCATCACGAGCAGTACTTC
TRBJ2-7	.	TRBV7-2	11	.	CASSLGGAQYF	TGTGCCAGCAGCTTAGGGGGGGCTCAGTACTTC
TRBJ1-4	.	TRBV18	14	.	CASSSTGPYEKLFF	TGTGCCAGCTCATCGACAGGACCTTATGAAAAACTGTTTTTT
TRBJ1-5	.	TRBV7-2	16	.	CASSLVGSGGNQPQHF	TGTGCCAGCAGCTTAGTAGGCAGTGGGGGCAATCAGCCCCAGCATTTT
TRBJ2-3	TRBD2	TRBV10-3	14	.	CASGLAGVADTQYF	TGTGCCAGTGGACTAGCGGGAGTGGCAGATACGCAGTATTTT
TRBJ2-4	.	TRBV30	11	.	CARRSGDIQYF	TGTGCCCGGAGGTCGGGGGACATTCAGTACTTC
TRBJ1-1	.	TRBV19	16	.	CASSITPSRGFPEAFF	TGTGCCAGTAGTATAACCCCGTCCAGGGGATTTCCTGAAGCTTTCTTT
TRBJ1-5	.	TRBV2	12	few	CASRLLAQPQHF	TGTGCCAGCAGGCTCCTAGCTCAGCCCCAGCATTTT
TRBJ2-1	.	TRBV15	17	.	CATSNRGLLDSYNEQFF	TGTGCCACCAGCAATAGAGGCCTATTAGACTCCTACAATGAGCAGTTCTTC
TRBJ2-1	TRBD1	TRBV29-1	14	.	CSVPGQGPSNEQFF	TGCAGCGTTCCGGGACAGGGGCCGTCAAATGAGCAGTTCTTC
TRBJ1-1	.	TRBV11-2	12	.	CASTRGGPGGFF	TGTGCCAGCACCCGGGGCGGGCCGGGGGGTTTCTTT
TRBJ2-1	TRBD2	TRBV5-4	17	.	CASSLMAGGPSYNEQFF	TGTGCCAGCAGCTTGATGGCGGGAGGGCCCTCTTACAATGAGCAGTTCTTC
TRBJ2-1	TRBD1	TRBV11-3	14	.	CASSLRGPDNEQFF	TGTGCCAGCAGCTTAAGGGGGCCAGACAATGAGCAGTTCTTC
TRBJ1-1	.	TRBV5-1	15	.	CASSLASGRGTEAFF	TGCGCCAGCAGCTTGGCCTCAGGGAGGGGCACTGAAGCTTTCTTT
TRBJ1-5	.	TRBV6-1	13	once	CASSRISNQPQHF	TGTGCCAGCAGCCGGATTAGCAATCAGCCCCAGCATTTT
TRBJ2-3	TRBD2	TRBV12-5	16	.	CASGLVGGGQTDTQYF	TGTGCTAGTGGTTTGGTTGGGGGAGGGCAGACAGATACGCAGTATTTT
TRBJ2-2	.	TRBV12-5	15	.	CASGFPARATGELFF	TGTGCTAGTGGTTTCCCAGCGAGGGCCACCGGGGAGCTGTTTTTT
TRBJ1-3	.	TRBV15	16	.	CATSRDGLGAGNTIYF	TGTGCCACCAGCAGAGATGGCCTCGGGGCTGGAAACACCATATATTTT
TRBJ1-5	TRBD1	TRBV2	14	.	CASSGTGLNQPQHF	TGTGCCAGCAGTGGGACAGGGTTGAATCAGCCCCAGCATTTT
TRBJ2-7	.	TRBV6-1	15	.	CASSGAGHASYEQYF	TGTGCCAGCAGTGGGGCGGGACACGCATCCTACGAGCAGTACTTC
TRBJ2-1	TRBD2	TRBV5-4	17	.	CASKRGTSGRDNNEQFF	TGTGCCAGCAAGAGGGGGACTAGCGGGAGAGATAACAATGAGCAGTTCTTC
TRBJ1-1	TRBD1	TRBV7-9	15	.	CASSLYGTGSELAFF	TGTGCCAGCAGCCTTTATGGGACAGGATCAGAATTGGCTTTCTTT
TRBJ2-3	.	TRBV6-1	16	.	CASSGDRAASTDTQYF	TGTGCCAGCAGTGGTGACAGAGCTGCTAGCACAGATACGCAGTATTTT
TRBJ1-1	TRBD1	TRBV6-1	14	.	CASRTGSLNTEAFF	TGTGCCTCCCGGACAGGGTCTTTGAACACTGAAGCTTTCTTT
TRBJ1-2	.	TRBV5-5	16	.	CASSLAFPRQDYGYTF	TGTGCCAGCAGCTTGGCATTCCCCCGGCAGGACTATGGCTACACCTTC